This is a list of T cell receptor beta chains from one sample in a study of CD8+ T cells in alopecia areata. Sequenced by immunoSEQ multiplex PCR; TCRdb stores in-frame clones only, minus some. Among tens of thousands of clones listed, 70% to 80% were seen once. The specimen comprised CD8+ T cells sorted from blood, sampled around week 42, from a patient treated with tofacitinib. All receptors come from a human donor with alopecia areata. Each CDR3 is given with its conserved first and last residue. D genes are given only for firm matches. The size field is filled for only some rows; it gives once, few, many or a size class.

CDR3 length: 15; D gene: -; V gene: TRBV27; clone size: -; J gene: TRBJ2-3; CDR3 DNA: TGTGCCAGCAGTTTTCTAGAGGGGAGCACAGATACGCAGTATTTT; CDR3 protein: CASSFLEGSTDTQYF
CDR3 length: 15; D gene: -; V gene: TRBV7-6; clone size: -; J gene: TRBJ2-3; CDR3 DNA: TGTGCCAGCAGCTCGGAATTCTCTGGCACAGATACGCAGTATTTT; CDR3 protein: CASSSEFSGTDTQYF
CDR3 length: 20; D gene: -; V gene: TRBV18; clone size: -; J gene: TRBJ2-7; CDR3 DNA: TGTGCCAGCTCACCAATCATGATGGAGACATATCGAAGGATTACGAGCGAGCAGTACTTC; CDR3 protein: CASSPIMMETYRRITSEQYF
CDR3 length: 13; D gene: -; V gene: TRBV27; clone size: -; J gene: TRBJ1-2; CDR3 DNA: TGTGCCACCCTTTCGGGGTATGGCTATGGCTACACCTTC; CDR3 protein: CATLSGYGYGYTF
CDR3 length: 11; D gene: -; V gene: TRBV29-1; clone size: -; J gene: TRBJ1-2; CDR3 DNA: TGCAGCGTTATGGCAGGGGATGGCTACACCTTC; CDR3 protein: CSVMAGDGYTF
CDR3 length: 17; D gene: -; V gene: TRBV11-1; clone size: -; J gene: TRBJ2-7; CDR3 DNA: TGTGCCAGCAGCTTAGTTCCCGAGGGACCCAGGGGATACGAGCAGTACTTC; CDR3 protein: CASSLVPEGPRGYEQYF
CDR3 length: 15; D gene: -; V gene: TRBV9; clone size: -; J gene: TRBJ2-7; CDR3 DNA: TGTGCCAGCAGCCCAGGGTTTGTAGGAACCTACGAGCAGTACTTC; CDR3 protein: CASSPGFVGTYEQYF
CDR3 length: 17; D gene: TRBD1; V gene: TRBV19; clone size: -; J gene: TRBJ2-1; CDR3 DNA: TGTGCCAGTAGTATGGGCGGGACAGGGGGCTCCTACAATGAGCAGTTCTTC; CDR3 protein: CASSMGGTGGSYNEQFF
CDR3 length: 14; D gene: -; V gene: TRBV9; clone size: -; J gene: TRBJ2-3; CDR3 DNA: TGTGCCAGCAGCGTAGTCGGGGGCGTGGATACGCAGTATTTT; CDR3 protein: CASSVVGGVDTQYF
CDR3 length: 16; D gene: -; V gene: TRBV5-4; clone size: once; J gene: TRBJ2-6; CDR3 DNA: TGTGCCAGCAGCCAAGATAGCGGCTCTGGGGCCAACGTCCTGACTTTC; CDR3 protein: CASSQDSGSGANVLTF
CDR3 length: 15; D gene: -; V gene: TRBV5-5; clone size: once; J gene: TRBJ1-4; CDR3 DNA: TGTGCCAGCAGACAAACTCCAACAACTAATGAAAAACTGTTTTTT; CDR3 protein: CASRQTPTTNEKLFF
CDR3 length: 17; D gene: -; V gene: TRBV4-2; clone size: -; J gene: TRBJ2-2; CDR3 DNA: TGTGCCAGCAGCCAAGATATGGGGGGCGCGAGCACCGGGGAGCTGTTTTTT; CDR3 protein: CASSQDMGGASTGELFF
CDR3 length: 16; D gene: TRBD2; V gene: TRBV4-3; clone size: few; J gene: TRBJ2-1; CDR3 DNA: TGCGCCAGCAGCCAAGGTACTAGCGGGGACTACAATGAGCAGTTCTTC; CDR3 protein: CASSQGTSGDYNEQFF
CDR3 length: 17; D gene: TRBD1; V gene: TRBV14; clone size: -; J gene: TRBJ2-5; CDR3 DNA: TGTGCCAGCAGCCAAGACGTTGCGACAGGGAATACGGAGACCCAGTACTTC; CDR3 protein: CASSQDVATGNTETQYF